This note documents a single T cell receptor beta chain sequence. The CDR3 consists of 11 residues. Trimming left V 1 base short and J 10 bases short, with 10 bases between. The germline CDR1 and CDR2 sequences are DFQATT and SNEGSKA (reference sequence). The record originates from a study of blood T cell repertoires in COVID-19. Here immunoSEQ multiplex PCR was the method, and the copy in TCRdb shows in-frame clones only, minus some. The sample lists about 130,000 clones; around 79% were seen once. Sequencing was carried out using peripheral blood. The chain links TRBV20-1 to TRBJ1-1, with D maybe TRBD1 (5 bases). The TCR was taken from a woman between 70 and 85 years old with COVID-19, enrolled during active disease. CDR3 residues: CSARAGRVAFF. The CDR3 DNA sequence: TGCAGTGCTAGAGCAGGGAGGGTAGCTTTCTTT.